This T cell receptor (beta chain) was recovered during a study of beta chain features in type 1 diabetes (dated by TCRdb to 2016 to 2019). General notes on the study: Mean age, gender distribution, total cell number and subset yield did not differ between patients and healthy donors. A total of just under 110,000,000 sorted cells were examined across all samples, and RNA yield correlated strongly with the number of cells per subset. In the study, recently diagnosed type 1 diabetes patients and matched healthy donors were compared on the TCRB repertoires of their sorted circulating CD4+ T cell subsets. Regulatory and stem cell-like memory subsets were isolated from only 8 patients and about eight healthy donors, whereas naive and central memory subsets came from all 30 or so donors.

The High Capacity cDNA Reverse Transcription Kit was used to reverse transcribe all of the isolated RNA, meaning that expressed TCRB transcripts were what got sequenced. Naive, central memory and regulatory T cell samples underwent deep immunoSEQ sequencing, averaging about 3.3 million total reads per sample. Sorted cells were lysed in RLT buffer, and RNA was extracted using DNase-treated RNeasy Micro or Mini kits according to cell number. Each cell subset was processed separately to prevent cross-contamination, with patient and healthy donor samples processed together. The immunoSEQ multiplex PCR was used to amplify TCRB sequences from cDNA, yielding 87-bp fragments that span the CDR3 region. The amplicons were sequenced using the Illumina HiSeq platform. Under the source paper's analysis protocol: Synthetic template baselines were used to correct PCR bias computationally, reads within Hamming distance 2 were collapsed together, and singletons that could not be merged were discarded. Reads were aligned against IMGT to assign V, D and J genes, CDR3 length and insertions or deletions at six rearrangement sites. Within each subset, clonotype counts were normalized to sorted cell number, and only after that were true diversity and Gini coefficients computed with the tcR R package. The overlap coefficient, calculated on TCRB nucleotide sequences, was used to quantify repertoire sharing. Out-of-frame TCRB sequences from naive cells were analyzed to stand in for the pre-selection repertoire. TCRdb limited this immuneACCESS table to in-frame rearrangements with V and J called. A share of clones is missing; checked studies link under half to unresolved V genes, and the rest is unexplained. V and J calls and clone size follow that table, whereas D and trimming were derived from the DNA. A total of 600,000 to 650,000 clones appear in this sample, around 15% of them only once. The top ten constitute 0.093% of the sample.

Results and caveats for the whole study, not just this receptor: In all four CD4+ subsets, TCRB CDR3 length was moderately but significantly shorter in type 1 diabetes patients. Fewer insertions and more nucleotide deletions at VDJ recombination sites were observed in patients with type 1 diabetes, implying thymic rearrangement abnormalities. Sequencing cDNA rather than genomic DNA could over-represent highly expressing activated cells, although activation and CD3 levels did not differ between groups. Naive, central memory and regulatory TCRB repertoires appeared to be more similar among patients than among healthy donors. Because small numbers of individuals were included in the HLA sub-analyses, any influence of HLA type on TCRB rearrangement was left unresolved. PCR might favor shorter templates, but patient and control samples were amplified and corrected together, so any skew would affect both groups equally.

This clone was found a few times. Its recognized antigen is unknown. No base quality information exists; no much larger clone differs at one position. Each donor gave one peripheral blood draw, averaging roughly 120 mL, which was collected into heparinised tubes. A BD FACSAria II was used to sort naive, central memory, regulatory and stem cell-like memory CD4+ T cells with a panel that included CD45RO, CCR7, CD25, CD127, CD95 and CD27. All sorted populations exceeded 95% purity. PBMCs were isolated right away by Lymphoprep density gradient centrifugation and were stained directly, without culture. So that batch effects would be minimized, each experiment stained and sorted samples in pairs, pairing one healthy donor with one patient. Cut back by 6 bases and 0 bases, the V and J ends lie 5 bases apart. The CDR3 contains 13 residues, cysteine and phenylalanine counted. Just the 39-base CDR3 DNA is kept, in frame starting at base 1. Sequences LGHNT (CDR1) and FRNRAP (CDR2) are obtained from the germline V gene.

The sequence derives from a man between 18 and 35 years old in good health. The chain couples TRBV12-5 to TRBJ2-2; the D gene assignment is ambiguous. The sample consisted of naive CD4+ T cells from blood. The meaning of the sample's cell subset or site label: true naive CD4+ T cells. The CDR3 loop reads CASGGTNTGELFF. Read as DNA, the sequence is TGTGCTAGTGGAGGGACGAACACCGGGGAGCTGTTTTTT.